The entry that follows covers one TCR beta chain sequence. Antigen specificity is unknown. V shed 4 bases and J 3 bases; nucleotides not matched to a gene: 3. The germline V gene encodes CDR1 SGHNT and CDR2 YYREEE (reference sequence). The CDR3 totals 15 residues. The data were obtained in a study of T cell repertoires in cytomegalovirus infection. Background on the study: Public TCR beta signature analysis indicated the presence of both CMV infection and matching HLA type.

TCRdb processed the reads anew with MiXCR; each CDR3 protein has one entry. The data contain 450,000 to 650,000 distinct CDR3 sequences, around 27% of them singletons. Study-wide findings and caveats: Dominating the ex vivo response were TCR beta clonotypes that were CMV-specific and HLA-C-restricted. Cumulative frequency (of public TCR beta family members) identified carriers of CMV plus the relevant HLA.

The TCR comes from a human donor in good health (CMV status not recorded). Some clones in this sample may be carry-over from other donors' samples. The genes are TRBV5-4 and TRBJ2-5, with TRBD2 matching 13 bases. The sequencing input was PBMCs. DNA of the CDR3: TGTGCCAGCAGCGGGACTAGCGGGATTAAAGAGACCCAGTACTTC. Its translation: CASSGTSGIKETQYF.